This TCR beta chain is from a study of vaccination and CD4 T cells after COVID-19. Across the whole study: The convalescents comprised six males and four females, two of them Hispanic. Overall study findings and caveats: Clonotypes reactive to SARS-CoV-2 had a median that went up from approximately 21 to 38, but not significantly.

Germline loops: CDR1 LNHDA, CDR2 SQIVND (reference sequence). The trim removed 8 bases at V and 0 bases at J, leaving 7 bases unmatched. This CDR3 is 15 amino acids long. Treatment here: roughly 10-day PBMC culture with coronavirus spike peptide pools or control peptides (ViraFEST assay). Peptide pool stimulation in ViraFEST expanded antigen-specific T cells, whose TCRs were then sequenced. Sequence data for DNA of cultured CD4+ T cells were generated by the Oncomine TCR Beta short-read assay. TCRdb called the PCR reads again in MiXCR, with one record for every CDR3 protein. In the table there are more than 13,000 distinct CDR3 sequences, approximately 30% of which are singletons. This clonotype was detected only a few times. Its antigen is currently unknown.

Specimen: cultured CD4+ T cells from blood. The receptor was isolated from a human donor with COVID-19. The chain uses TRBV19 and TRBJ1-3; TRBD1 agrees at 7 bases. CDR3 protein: CASRRDSRSGNTIYF. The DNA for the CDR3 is TGTGCCAGTCGACGGGACAGCCGCTCTGGAAACACCATATATTTT. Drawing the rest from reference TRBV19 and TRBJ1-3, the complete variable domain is DGGITQSPKYLFRKEGQNVTLSCEQNLNHDAMYWYRQDPGQGLRLIYYSQIVNDFQKGDIAEGYSVSREKKESFPLTVTSAQKNPTAFYLCASRRDSRSGNTIYFGEGSWLTVV.